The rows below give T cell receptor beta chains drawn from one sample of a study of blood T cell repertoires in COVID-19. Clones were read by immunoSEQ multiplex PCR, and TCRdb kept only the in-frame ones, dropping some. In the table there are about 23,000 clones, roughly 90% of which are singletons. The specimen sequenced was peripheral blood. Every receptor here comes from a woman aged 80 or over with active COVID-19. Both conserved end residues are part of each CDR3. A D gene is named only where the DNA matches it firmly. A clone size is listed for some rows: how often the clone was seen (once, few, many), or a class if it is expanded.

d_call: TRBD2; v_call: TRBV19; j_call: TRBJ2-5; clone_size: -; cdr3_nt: TGTGCCAGTAGCGGGGGGTCACAAGAGACCCAGTACTTC; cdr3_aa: CASSGGSQETQYF
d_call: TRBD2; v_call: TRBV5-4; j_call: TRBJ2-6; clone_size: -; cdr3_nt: TGTGCCAGCAGCTGGCGTGTGACTAGCGGGGCTGGGGCCAACGTCCTGACTTTC; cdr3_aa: CASSWRVTSGAGANVLTF
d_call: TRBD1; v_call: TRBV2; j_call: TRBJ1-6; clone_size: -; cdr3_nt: TGTGCCAGCAGTCCTGGGACAGCTCATTCACCCCTCCACTTT; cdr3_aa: CASSPGTAHSPLHF
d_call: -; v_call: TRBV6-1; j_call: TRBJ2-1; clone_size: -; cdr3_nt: TGTGCCAGCGTTGGAGGACCCTCGGATGAGCAGTTCTTC; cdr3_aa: CASVGGPSDEQFF
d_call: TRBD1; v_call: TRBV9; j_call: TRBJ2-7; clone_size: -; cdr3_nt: TGTGCCAGCAGCCCCCGACAGGGGACGGGGGAGCAGTACTTC; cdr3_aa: CASSPRQGTGEQYF
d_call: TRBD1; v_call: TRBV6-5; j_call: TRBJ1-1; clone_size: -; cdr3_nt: TGTGCCAGCAGCCCCGAGGGGGCGCGGACTGAAGCTTTCTTT; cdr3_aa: CASSPEGARTEAFF
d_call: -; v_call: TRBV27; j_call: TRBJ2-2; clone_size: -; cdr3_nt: TGTGCCAGCAGTTCCGGAGGGGTAAACACCGGGGAGCTGTTTTTT; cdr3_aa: CASSSGGVNTGELFF
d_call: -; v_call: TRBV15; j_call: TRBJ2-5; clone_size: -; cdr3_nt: TGTGCCACCAGCAGCCCCACGCCGGGGGAGACCCAATACTTC; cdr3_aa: CATSSPTPGETQYF
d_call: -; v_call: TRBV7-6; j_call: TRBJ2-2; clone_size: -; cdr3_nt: TGTGCCAGCAGCTTAGCGCCAATAGCGATATCTACCGGGGAGCTGTTTTTT; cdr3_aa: CASSLAPIAISTGELFF
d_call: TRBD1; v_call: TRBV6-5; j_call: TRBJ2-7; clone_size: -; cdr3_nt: TGTGCCAGCAGGACCGGGACAGGGACCTACGAGCAGTACTTC; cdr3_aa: CASRTGTGTYEQYF
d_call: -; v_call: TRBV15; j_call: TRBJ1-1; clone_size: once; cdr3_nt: TGTGCCACCAGCAGAGAACTAGGGGGGGTGAAAGCCTTCTTT; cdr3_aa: CATSRELGGVKAFF
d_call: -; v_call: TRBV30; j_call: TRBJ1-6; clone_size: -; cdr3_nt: TGTGCCTGGAGTGTACGTCCAGGCAATTCACCCCTCCACTTT; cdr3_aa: CAWSVRPGNSPLHF
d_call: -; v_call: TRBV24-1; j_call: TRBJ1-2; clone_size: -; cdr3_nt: TGTGCCACCAGTGATTTGTTTGCAGGGAAGGTTTGCATAGACTATGGCTACACCTTC; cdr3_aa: CATSDLFAGKVCIDYGYTF
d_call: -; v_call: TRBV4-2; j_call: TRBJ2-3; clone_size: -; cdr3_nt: TGTGCCAGCAGCCTAAGTGAGGGTAGCACAGATACGCAGTATTTT; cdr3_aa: CASSLSEGSTDTQYF
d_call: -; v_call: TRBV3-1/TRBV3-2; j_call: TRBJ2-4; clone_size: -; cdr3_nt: TGTGCCAGCAGCCAAGAGGGGCTGGCCAAAAACATTCAGTACTTC; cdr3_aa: CASSQEGLAKNIQYF
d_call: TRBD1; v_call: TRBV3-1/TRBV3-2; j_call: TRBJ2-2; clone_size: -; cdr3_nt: TGTGCCAGCAGCCAAGATTACCCGGGACAGGGGTCGGCCGGGGAGCTGTTTTTT; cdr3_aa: CASSQDYPGQGSAGELFF
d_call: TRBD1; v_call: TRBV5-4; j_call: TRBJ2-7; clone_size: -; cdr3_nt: TGTGCCAGCAGCTCCGGGACAGGGCGTACCTACGAGCAGTACTTC; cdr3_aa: CASSSGTGRTYEQYF
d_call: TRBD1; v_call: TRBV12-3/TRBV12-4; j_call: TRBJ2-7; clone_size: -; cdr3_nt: TGTGCCAGCAGTCGGGACAGATCCTACGAGCAGTACTTC; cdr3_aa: CASSRDRSYEQYF
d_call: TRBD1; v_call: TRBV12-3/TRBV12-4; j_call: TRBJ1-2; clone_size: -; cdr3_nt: TGTGCCAGCAGTCTTACAGGGGGGAATGGCTACACCTTC; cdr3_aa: CASSLTGGNGYTF